The present TCR beta chain was sequenced within a study of blood T cell repertoires in COVID-19. Germline-derived CDR1 and CDR2 are MGHRA and YSYEKL. Trimming left V 6 bases short and J 4 bases short, with 7 bases between. The CDR3 contains 11 residues. Using immunoSEQ multiplex PCR, the repertoire was profiled, and TCRdb retains in-frame clones only, with some absent. The table has approximately 300,000 clones, less than 85% seen once. The rearrangement uses TRBV4-1 and TRBJ2-7; D unresolved. The receptor was isolated from a woman in her 30s who had been exposed to COVID-19. The material sequenced was PBMCs or T cells enriched from blood (not recorded which). CDR3 amino acids: CASSREYEQYF. The CDR3 nucleotides are TGCGCCAGCAGTCGAGAGTACGAGCAGTACTTC.